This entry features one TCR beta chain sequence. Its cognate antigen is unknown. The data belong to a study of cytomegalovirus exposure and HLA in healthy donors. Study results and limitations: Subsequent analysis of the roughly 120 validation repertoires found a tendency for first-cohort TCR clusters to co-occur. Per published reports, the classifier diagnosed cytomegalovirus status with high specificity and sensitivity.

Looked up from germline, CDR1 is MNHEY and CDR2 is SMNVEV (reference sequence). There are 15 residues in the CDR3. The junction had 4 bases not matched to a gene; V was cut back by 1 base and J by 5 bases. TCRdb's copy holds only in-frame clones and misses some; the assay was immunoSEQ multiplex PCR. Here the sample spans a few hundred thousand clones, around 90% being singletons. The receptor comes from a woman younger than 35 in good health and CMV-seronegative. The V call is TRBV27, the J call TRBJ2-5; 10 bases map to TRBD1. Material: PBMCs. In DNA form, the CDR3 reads TGTGCCAGCAGTTTATATGGACAGGGGGGCGAGACCCAGTACTTC. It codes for CASSLYGQGGETQYF.